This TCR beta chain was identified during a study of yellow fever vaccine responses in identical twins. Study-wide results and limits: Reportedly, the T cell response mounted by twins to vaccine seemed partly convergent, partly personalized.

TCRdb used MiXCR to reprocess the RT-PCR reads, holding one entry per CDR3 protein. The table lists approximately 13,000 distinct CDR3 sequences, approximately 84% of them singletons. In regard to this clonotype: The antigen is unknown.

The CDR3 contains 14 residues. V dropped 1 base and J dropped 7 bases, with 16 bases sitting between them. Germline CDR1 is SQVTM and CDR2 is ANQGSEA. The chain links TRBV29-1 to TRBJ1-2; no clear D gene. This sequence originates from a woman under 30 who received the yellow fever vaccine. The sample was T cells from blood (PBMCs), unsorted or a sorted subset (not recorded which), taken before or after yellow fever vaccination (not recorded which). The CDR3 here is CSVEGGILDFGYTF. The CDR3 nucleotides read TGCAGCGTTGAAGGCGGGATACTCGACTTTGGCTACACCTTC.